In this sample, the clone carrying this T cell receptor (beta chain) turned up a few times. Antigen unknown. This sample is part of a study of CD8 T cells in ankylosing spondylitis. Construction of TCR beta libraries was performed using quantitative 5'-RACE with molecular barcodes. In TCRdb, the 5' RACE reads were re-called with MiXCR into one record per CDR3 protein. The data contain approximately 150,000 distinct CDR3 sequences, 25% to 35% of them singletons. Notes on the study in general: Relatively scarce in peripheral blood, disease-linked clones were CD8+. Ankylosing spondylitis blood appeared to be characterized by a TCR beta motif of eight highly homologous variants.

The source of this sequence is a male donor with ankylosing spondylitis. Sample: synovial fluid, either unsorted or a sorted T cell fraction (not recorded which).

The CDR3 is CASTSGTGDFGQYF. The CDR3 DNA reads as TGTGCCAGCACCTCCGGGACAGGAGACTTCGGGCAGTACTTC. The chain carries TRBV2 and TRBJ2-7, with 8 nucleotides matching TRBD1. CDR3 length: 14 amino acids. The germline V gene encodes CDR1 SNHLY and CDR2 FYNNEI. The V gene end was trimmed by 7 bases and the J gene end by 9 bases; junction bases not matched to a gene: 14.